The rows below give T cell receptor beta chains drawn from one sample of a study of shared clonotypes between healthy human individuals. The protocol was immunoSEQ multiplex PCR, while the TCRdb copy is restricted to in-frame clones and leaves out a portion. The data hold 730,000 or so clones, with around 72% observed a single time. The sequenced sample was memory CD4+ T cells sorted from blood. These receptor sequences come from a woman in her 30s in good health. Both conserved end residues are part of each CDR3. The order of the fields is D gene, clone size, J gene, V gene, CDR3 protein, CDR3 DNA. A D gene is named only where the DNA matches it firmly. Size values are once, few and many counts, or a class for expanded clones, and some rows have none.

NA	NA	TRBJ2-3	TRBV4-1	CASSQDDSTRGPYTQYF	TGCGCCAGCAGCCAAGATGATTCGACTAGGGGGCCCTATACGCAGTATTTT
TRBD1	NA	TRBJ2-2	TRBV6-1	CASRTGTGNTGELFF	TGTGCCAGCAGGACTGGGACAGGGAACACCGGGGAGCTGTTTTTT
NA	NA	TRBJ2-3	TRBV29-1	CSVFPATDTQYF	TGCAGCGTTTTCCCCGCCACAGATACGCAGTATTTT
TRBD2	NA	TRBJ2-7	TRBV6-1	CASSVGTSGYEQYF	TGTGCCAGCAGTGTCGGGACTAGCGGATACGAGCAGTACTTC
TRBD2	NA	TRBJ2-2	TRBV28	CASSSTSGYKPRELFF	TGTGCCAGCAGTTCCACTAGCGGGTACAAACCCCGGGAGCTGTTTTTT
TRBD2	NA	TRBJ2-3	TRBV7-6	CASSPGLAGPTDTQYF	TGTGCCAGCAGCCCCGGACTAGCGGGCCCCACAGATACGCAGTATTTT
NA	NA	TRBJ2-3	TRBV18	CASSPASSTDTQYF	TGTGCCAGCTCACCTGCTAGTAGTACCGATACGCAGTATTTT
NA	NA	TRBJ1-5	TRBV5-4	CASSLQGHQPQHF	TGTGCCAGCAGTTTACAGGGTCATCAGCCCCAGCATTTT
NA	NA	TRBJ2-7	TRBV7-2	CASSSPGIGSYEQYF	TGTGCCAGCAGCAGCCCGGGGATAGGCTCCTACGAGCAGTACTTC
TRBD1	NA	TRBJ1-5	TRBV30	CAWSDPISGRGRGSTNQPQHF	TGTGCCTGGAGTGACCCGATCTCGGGCAGGGGGCGAGGATCGACGAATCAGCCCCAGCATTTT
TRBD2	many	TRBJ2-1	TRBV7-3	CASNSVSGSSYNEQFF	TGTGCCAGCAATTCTGTAAGCGGGAGCTCCTACAATGAGCAGTTCTTC
NA	NA	TRBJ2-6	TRBV6-1	CASSGTGYSGANVLTF	TGTGCCAGCAGTGGTACAGGTTACTCTGGGGCCAACGTCCTGACTTTC
NA	NA	TRBJ1-4	TRBV19	CASSRGLTNEKLFF	TGTGCCAGTAGCCGAGGGTTAACTAATGAAAAACTGTTTTTT
TRBD2	NA	TRBJ2-5	TRBV5-4	CASSAPPQAGKETQYF	TGTGCCAGCAGCGCACCTCCTCAAGCGGGAAAAGAGACCCAGTACTTC
NA	NA	TRBJ2-5	TRBV18	CASSPGYKETQYF	TGTGCCAGCTCACCGGGATATAAAGAGACCCAGTACTTC